This T cell receptor beta chain originates from a study of T cells in narcolepsy. Note on this clone: Distinct nucleotide sequences in the sample also encode this CDR3.

The V end was cut by 6 bases, the J end by 5 bases, with 13 bases between. The germline CDR1 and CDR2 sequences are MNHNS and SASEGT. The CDR3 contains 13 residues. Produced via immunoSEQ multiplex PCR; TCRdb's table is partial and in-frame only. In the table there are some 30,000 clones, roughly 86% of which are singletons. This sequence was found in a human donor in good health. V usage is TRBV6-1 and J usage is TRBJ1-2, with TRBD1 as a possible D gene (6 bases). The specimen was memory (CD45RA-) CD4+ T cells from blood. CDR3 bases: TGTGCCAGCAGCGCGGGCCAGGGGTATGGCTACACCTTC. Protein: CASSAGQGYGYTF.